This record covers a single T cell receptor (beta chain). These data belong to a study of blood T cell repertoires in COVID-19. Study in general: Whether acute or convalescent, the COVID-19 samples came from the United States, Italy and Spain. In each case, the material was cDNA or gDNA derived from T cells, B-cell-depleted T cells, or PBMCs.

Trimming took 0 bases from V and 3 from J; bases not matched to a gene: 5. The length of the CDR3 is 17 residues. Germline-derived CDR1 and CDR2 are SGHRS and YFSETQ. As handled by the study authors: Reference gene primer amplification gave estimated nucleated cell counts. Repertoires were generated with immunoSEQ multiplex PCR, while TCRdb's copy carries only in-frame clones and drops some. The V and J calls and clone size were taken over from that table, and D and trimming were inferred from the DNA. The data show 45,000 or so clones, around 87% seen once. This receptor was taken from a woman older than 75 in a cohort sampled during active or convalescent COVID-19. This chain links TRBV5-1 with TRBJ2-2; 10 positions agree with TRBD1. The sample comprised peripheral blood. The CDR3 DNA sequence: TGCGCCAGCAGCTTGGCCGGGACAGGGGTTTACACCGGGGAGCTGTTTTTT. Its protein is CASSLAGTGVYTGELFF.